A single sample is the source of the 16 T cell receptor beta chains below, sequenced in a study of blood T cell repertoires in COVID-19. Produced via immunoSEQ multiplex PCR; TCRdb's table is partial and in-frame only. In the table there are 55,000 to 80,000 clones, under 95% of which are singletons. The sequencing input was peripheral blood. These receptor sequences come from a human donor in a cohort sampled during active COVID-19.

CDR3 sequence: CASSFLGRNEQYF. The CDR3 DNA reads TGTGCCAGCAGCTTTTTGGGGAGGAACGAGCAGTACTTC. V and J are TRBV7-9 and TRBJ2-7; possible D gene TRBD2, 6 bases. The CDR3 totals 13 residues. Germline values: CDR1 SEHNR, CDR2 FQNEAQ (reference sequence). Trimming left V 3 bases short and J 5 bases short, with 11 bases between. The full variable domain, with the rest looked up from reference TRBV7-9 and TRBJ2-7, is DTGVSQNPRHKITKRGQNVTFRCDPISEHNRLYWYRQTLGQGPEFLTYFQNEAQLEKSRLLSDRFSAERPKGSFSTLEIQRTEQGDSAMYLCASSFLGRNEQYFGPGTRLTVT.

The rearrangement joins TRBV6-4 to TRBJ2-3; D is perhaps TRBD1 (6 bases). CDR1 and CDR2 from the germline V gene are MRHNA and SNTAGT. V shed 6 bases and J shed 1 base, with 17 bases lying between them. This CDR3 contains 16 residues. Here the CDR3 DNA reads TGTGCCAGCAGAGAGACAGGCACCAGGCGCACAGATACGCAGTATTTT. The encoded protein is CASRETGTRRTDTQYF.

V gene TRBV10-2 combines with J gene TRBJ2-7; tentatively, D is TRBD1 (6 bases). CDR3 size: 11 residues. V gave up 10 bases and J gave up 4 bases, with 11 bases separating them. Germline V lookup: CDR1 WSHSY, CDR2 SAAADI. In nucleotides, the CDR3 is TGCGCCACCCTACAGGGATACGAGCAGTACTTC. Encoded protein: CATLQGYEQYF.

The V call is TRBV9, the J call TRBJ2-1, with 10 bases aligning to TRBD2. V shed 2 bases and J 4 bases; nucleotides not matched to a gene: 6. This CDR3 region has 16 residues. Germline V CDR1 and CDR2: SGDLS, YYNGEE. The CDR3 nucleotides read TGTGCCAGCAGCGTCCAAGCGGGAGGGCGGTACAATGAGCAGTTCTTC. Amino acids: CASSVQAGGRYNEQFF.

This clone was seen more than once but under ten times. The chain combines TRBV18 with TRBJ2-7; 7 bases match TRBD1. V dropped 5 bases and J dropped 6; count of bases not matched to a gene: 13. Germline loops: CDR1 KGHSH, CDR2 LQKENI. This CDR3 spans 15 amino acids. CDR3 in amino acids: CASSIVQGGSREQYF. In nucleotides, the CDR3 is TGTGCCAGCTCAATTGTACAAGGGGGCTCCCGCGAGCAGTACTTC.

The chain joins TRBV6-6 to TRBJ2-2, with 10 nucleotides matching TRBD2. Per germline, CDR1 MNHNY and CDR2 SVGAGI (reference sequence). V lost 7 bases, J lost 6 bases, and 8 bases stayed unmatched. The CDR3 extends over 15 amino acids. CDR3 protein: CASKTSGNKAGELFF. DNA of the CDR3: TGTGCCAGCAAAACTAGCGGGAATAAAGCCGGGGAGCTGTTTTTT.

The gene calls are TRBV2 and TRBJ2-7, with a possible D match to TRBD2 (5 bases). The germline V gene encodes CDR1 SNHLY and CDR2 FYNNEI. V shed 9 bases and J shed 3 bases, with 9 bases lying between them. This CDR3 spans 11 amino acids. CDR3 DNA: TGTGCCAGTCTAACTAGCTACGAGCAGTACTTC. It codes for CASLTSYEQYF.

The rearrangement uses TRBV25-1 and TRBJ2-7; 8 nucleotides match TRBD1. J gave up 3 bases and V 3 bases, and 7 bases lay outside the gene matches. The CDR3 extends over 15 amino acids. Germline CDR1 MGHDK, CDR2 SYGVNS. CDR3 sequence (DNA): TGTGCCAGCAGTGATCCCAGGGGGCGAGACTACGAGCAGTACTTC. This codes for CASSDPRGRDYEQYF.

This clone was found once. V gene TRBV7-2 combines with J gene TRBJ2-1; 10 bases are a match to TRBD2. From germline, CDR1 is SGHTA and CDR2 FQGNSA. The V gene end was trimmed by 4 bases and the J gene end by 8 bases; junction bases not matched to a gene: 11. CDR3 length: 16 residues. The CDR3 coding sequence is TGTGCCAGCAGCTCCCGGCGGGCTAGCGGGAGATATGAGCAGTTCTTC. It is translated as CASSSRRASGRYEQFF. Using reference TRBV7-2 and TRBJ2-1 for the parts outside the CDR3, the full variable domain is GAGVSQSPSNKVTEKGKDVELRCDPISGHTALYWYRQSLGQGLEFLIYFQGNSAPDKSGLPSDRFSAERTGGSVSTLTIQRTQQEDSAVYLCASSSRRASGRYEQFFGPGTRLTVL.

The chain employs TRBV28 and TRBJ1-5; D might be TRBD1 (5 bases). V was shortened by 4 bases and J by 6 bases, with 13 bases between the two germline ends. CDR1 is MDHEN, CDR2 SYDVKM, per germline. This CDR3 contains 14 residues. The CDR3 loop reads CASSSLRGVQPQHF. The CDR3 region has the DNA TGTGCCAGCAGTTCCCTCCGGGGGGTTCAGCCCCAGCATTTT.

The chain is built from TRBV6-6 and TRBJ2-1, with D possibly matching TRBD2 (6 bases). The CDR3 is made up of 15 amino acids. Between the trimmed V and J ends, which lost 2 bases and 2 bases, there was a span of 10 bases. CDR1 and CDR2 (germline): MNHNY, SVGAGI (reference sequence). The chain's CDR3 is CASSYLRGTYNEQFF. Written as DNA, the CDR3 is TGTGCCAGCAGTTACCTGCGGGGAACCTACAATGAGCAGTTCTTC.

The gene calls are TRBV19 and TRBJ2-7; 9 bases fit TRBD2. Per germline, CDR1 LNHDA and CDR2 SQIVND (reference sequence). The CDR3 consists of 13 residues. After removal of 4 bases from V and 7 bases from J, the junction contained 5 bases not matched to a gene. The CDR3 bases are TGTGCCAGTAGTAGCGGGAGGGCCGGGGAGCAGTACTTC. Translation: CASSSGRAGEQYF.

This chain joins TRBV5-4 and TRBJ2-2, with TRBD2 matching 10 bases. The CDR3 contains 16 residues. The germline V gene has CDR1 SGHNT and CDR2 YYREEE (reference sequence). Trimming cost V 1 base and J 2 bases; bases outside gene matches: 2. The CDR3 nucleotides are TGTGCCAGCAGCTTGAAACTAGCGGGAAACACCGGGGAGCTGTTTTTT. Translation gives CASSLKLAGNTGELFF.

The chain combines TRBV13 with TRBJ2-7, with 7 positions matching TRBD1. The CDR3 contains 14 residues. The junction had 8 bases not matched to a gene; V was cut back by 6 bases and J by 3 bases. Germline V gives CDR1 PRHDT, CDR2 FYEKMQ (reference sequence). CDR3 coding DNA: TGTGCCAGCAGACGACAGGGTTCGGGCTACGAGCAGTACTTC. Translated: CASRRQGSGYEQYF.

This chain connects TRBV2 to TRBJ2-7, with D maybe TRBD1 (5 bases). Trimming took off 7 bases at V and 0 bases at J, with 10 bases between the two ends. Germline V lookup: CDR1 SNHLY, CDR2 FYNNEI. This CDR3 is built from 13 residues. This CDR3 reads CASTDSLSYEQYF. The CDR3 DNA follows: TGTGCCAGCACCGACAGCCTCTCCTACGAGCAGTACTTC.

V gene TRBV11-3 combines with J gene TRBJ2-1; D unclear. V was clipped by 3 bases and J by 0 bases, with 9 bases between them. The CDR3 length is 15 residues. The V gene's germline CDR1 is SGHNT and CDR2 YENEEA. The CDR3 sequence is CASSFSPGSYNEQFF. CDR3 DNA sequence: TGTGCCAGCAGCTTTAGCCCGGGCTCCTACAATGAGCAGTTCTTC.